The clone carrying this T cell receptor (beta chain) showed up just a few times. This record comes from a study of patients and donors after allogeneic stem cell transplantation. CDR3 length: 14 residues. V lost 4 bases and J lost 4; bases outside the gene matches: 3. In TCRdb, the RT-PCR reads were re-called with MiXCR into one record per CDR3 protein. Of about 400,000 distinct CDR3 sequences listed, 16% are singletons. J is TRBJ1-5 and V is TRBV12-3 or TRBV12-4, with 8 bases lining up with TRBD1. This TCR was recovered from a human donor who was either an allogeneic HSCT recipient or a stem cell or donor lymphocyte infusion donor (not recorded which). It is not recorded whose cells these are; they may come from a transplant donor. The specimen was blood, either unsorted or a sorted T cell fraction (not recorded which). CDR3 DNA sequence: TGTGCCAGCAGTTCCCGGGACAGGAATCAGCCCCAGCATTTT. Its translation: CASSSRDRNQPQHF.